This entry features one TCR beta chain sequence. Germline V lookup: CDR1 SQVTM, CDR2 ANQGSEA. V was trimmed by 7 bases and J by 4 bases, leaving 16 bases between them. The CDR3 is made up of 13 amino acids. These data originate in a study of blood T cell repertoires in COVID-19. Study at large: The origin of the acute and convalescent COVID-19 samples was the United States, Italy and Spain.

Generated by immunoSEQ multiplex PCR, the TCRdb table keeps only in-frame clones and is missing some. The repertoire holds roughly 160,000 clones, around four fifths seen once, with around 8.4% in the top ten. The specimen was peripheral blood. This TCR came from an elderly woman with COVID-19, enrolled during active disease. The chain couples TRBV29-1 to TRBJ1-2; D is perhaps TRBD1 (5 bases). The CDR3 nucleotides read TGCAGCGCGTCCGGGACTGGGAGCTATGGCTACACCTTC. It translates to CSASGTGSYGYTF.